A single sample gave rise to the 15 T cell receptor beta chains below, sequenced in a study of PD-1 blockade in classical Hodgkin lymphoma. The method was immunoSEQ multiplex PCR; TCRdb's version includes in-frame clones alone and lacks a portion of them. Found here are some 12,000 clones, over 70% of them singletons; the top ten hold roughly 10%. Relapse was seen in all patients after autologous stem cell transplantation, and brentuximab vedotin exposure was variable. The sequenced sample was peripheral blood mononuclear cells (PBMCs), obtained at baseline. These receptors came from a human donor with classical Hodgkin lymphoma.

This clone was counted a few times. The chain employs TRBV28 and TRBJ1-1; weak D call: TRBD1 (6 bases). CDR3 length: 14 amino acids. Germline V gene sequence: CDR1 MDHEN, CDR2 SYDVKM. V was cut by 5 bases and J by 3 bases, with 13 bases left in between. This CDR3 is CASSLTGKYTEAFF. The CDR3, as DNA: TGTGCCAGCAGTCTCACAGGGAAGTACACTGAAGCTTTCTTT.

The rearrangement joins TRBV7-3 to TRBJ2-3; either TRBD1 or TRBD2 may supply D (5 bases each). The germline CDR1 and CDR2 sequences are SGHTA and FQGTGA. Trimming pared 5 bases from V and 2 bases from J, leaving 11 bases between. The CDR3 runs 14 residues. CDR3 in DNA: TGTGCCAGCAGCGCAGGGACCTCCACAGATACGCAGTATTTT. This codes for CASSAGTSTDTQYF.

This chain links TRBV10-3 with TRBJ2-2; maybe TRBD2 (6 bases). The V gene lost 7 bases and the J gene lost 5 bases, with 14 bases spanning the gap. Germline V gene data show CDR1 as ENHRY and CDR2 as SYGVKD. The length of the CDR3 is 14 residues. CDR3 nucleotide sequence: TGTGCCATCATGGGGGGAGAACGAACCGGGGAGCTGTTTTTT. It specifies CAIMGGERTGELFF.

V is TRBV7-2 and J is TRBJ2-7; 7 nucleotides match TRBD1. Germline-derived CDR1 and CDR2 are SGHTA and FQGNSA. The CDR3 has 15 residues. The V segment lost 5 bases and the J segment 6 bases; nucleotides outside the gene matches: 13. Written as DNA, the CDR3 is TGTGCCAGCAGCATAACAGGGGCCACACAGGGCGAGCAGTACTTC. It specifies CASSITGATQGEQYF.

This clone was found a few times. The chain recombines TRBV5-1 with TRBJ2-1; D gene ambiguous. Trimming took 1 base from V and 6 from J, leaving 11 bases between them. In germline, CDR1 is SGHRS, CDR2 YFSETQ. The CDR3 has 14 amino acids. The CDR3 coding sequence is TGCGCCAGCAGCTTGTTGTCAAATGGCAATGAGCAGTTCTTC. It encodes CASSLLSNGNEQFF.

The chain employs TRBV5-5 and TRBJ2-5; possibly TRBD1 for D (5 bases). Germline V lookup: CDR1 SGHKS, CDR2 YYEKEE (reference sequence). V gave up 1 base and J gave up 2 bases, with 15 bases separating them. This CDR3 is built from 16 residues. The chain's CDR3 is CASSLNFGQPQETQYF. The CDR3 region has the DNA TGTGCCAGCAGCTTGAATTTCGGACAACCTCAAGAGACCCAGTACTTC.

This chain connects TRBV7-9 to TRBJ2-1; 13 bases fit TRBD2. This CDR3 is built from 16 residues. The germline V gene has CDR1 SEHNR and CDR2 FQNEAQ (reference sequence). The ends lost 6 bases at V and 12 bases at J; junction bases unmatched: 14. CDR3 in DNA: TGTGCCAGCAGTTGGAACCGACTAGCGGGGGGCCTGGCGCAGTTCTTC. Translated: CASSWNRLAGGLAQFF.

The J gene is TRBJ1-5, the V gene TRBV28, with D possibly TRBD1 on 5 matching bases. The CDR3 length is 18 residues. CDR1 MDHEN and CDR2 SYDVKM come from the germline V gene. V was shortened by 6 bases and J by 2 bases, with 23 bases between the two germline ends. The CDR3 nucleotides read TGTGCCAGCAGCCGGGACGTACAACTCTCATGGGGCAATCAGCCCCAGCATTTT. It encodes CASSRDVQLSWGNQPQHF.

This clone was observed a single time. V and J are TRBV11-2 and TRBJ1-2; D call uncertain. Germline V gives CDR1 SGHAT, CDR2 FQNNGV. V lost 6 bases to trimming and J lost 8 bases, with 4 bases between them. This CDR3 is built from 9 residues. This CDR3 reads CASSGGYTF. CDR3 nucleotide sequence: TGTGCCAGCAGTGGGGGCTACACCTTC.

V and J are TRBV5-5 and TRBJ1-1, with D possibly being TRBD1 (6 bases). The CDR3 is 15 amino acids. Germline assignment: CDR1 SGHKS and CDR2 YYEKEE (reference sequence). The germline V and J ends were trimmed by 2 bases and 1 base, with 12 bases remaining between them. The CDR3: CASSFEGTRNTEAFF. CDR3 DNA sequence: TGTGCCAGCAGCTTTGAAGGGACACGGAACACTGAAGCTTTCTTT.

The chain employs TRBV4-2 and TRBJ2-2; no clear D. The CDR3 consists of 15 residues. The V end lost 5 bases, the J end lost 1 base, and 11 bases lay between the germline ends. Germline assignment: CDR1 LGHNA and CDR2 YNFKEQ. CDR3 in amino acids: CASSFGGKNTGELFF. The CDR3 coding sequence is TGTGCCAGCAGCTTCGGTGGAAAGAACACCGGGGAGCTGTTTTTT.

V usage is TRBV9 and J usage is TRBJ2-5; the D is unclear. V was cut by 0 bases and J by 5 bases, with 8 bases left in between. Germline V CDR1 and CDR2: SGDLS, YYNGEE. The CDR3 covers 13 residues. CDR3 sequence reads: CASSVALRETQYF. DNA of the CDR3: TGTGCCAGCAGCGTAGCTCTGAGGGAGACCCAGTACTTC.

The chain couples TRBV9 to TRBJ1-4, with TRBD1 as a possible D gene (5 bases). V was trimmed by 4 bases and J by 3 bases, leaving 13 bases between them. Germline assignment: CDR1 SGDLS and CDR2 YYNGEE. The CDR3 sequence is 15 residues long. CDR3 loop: CASSTRGVSNEKLFF. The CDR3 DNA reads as TGTGCCAGCAGCACCCGAGGGGTGTCTAATGAAAAACTGTTTTTT. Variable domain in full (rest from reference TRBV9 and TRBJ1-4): DSGVTQTPKHLITATGQRVTLRCSPRSGDLSVYWYQQSLDQGLQFLIQYYNGEERAKGNILERFSAQQFPDLHSELNLSSLELGDSALYFCASSTRGVSNEKLFFGSGTQLSVL.

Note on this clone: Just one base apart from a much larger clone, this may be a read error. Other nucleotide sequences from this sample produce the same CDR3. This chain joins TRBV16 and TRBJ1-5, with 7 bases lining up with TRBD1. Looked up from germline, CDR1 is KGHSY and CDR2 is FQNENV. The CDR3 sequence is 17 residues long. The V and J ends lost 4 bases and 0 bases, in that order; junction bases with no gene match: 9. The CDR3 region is CASSPGQSAYSNQPQHF. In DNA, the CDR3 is TGTGCCAGCAGCCCGGGACAGAGCGCTTATAGCAATCAGCCCCAGCATTTT.

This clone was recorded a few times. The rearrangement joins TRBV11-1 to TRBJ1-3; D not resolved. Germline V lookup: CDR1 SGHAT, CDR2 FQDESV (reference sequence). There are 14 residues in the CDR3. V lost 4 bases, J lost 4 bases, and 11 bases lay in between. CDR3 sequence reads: CASSSYGSGNTIYF. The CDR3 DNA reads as TGTGCCAGCAGCTCATACGGATCGGGAAACACCATATATTTT.